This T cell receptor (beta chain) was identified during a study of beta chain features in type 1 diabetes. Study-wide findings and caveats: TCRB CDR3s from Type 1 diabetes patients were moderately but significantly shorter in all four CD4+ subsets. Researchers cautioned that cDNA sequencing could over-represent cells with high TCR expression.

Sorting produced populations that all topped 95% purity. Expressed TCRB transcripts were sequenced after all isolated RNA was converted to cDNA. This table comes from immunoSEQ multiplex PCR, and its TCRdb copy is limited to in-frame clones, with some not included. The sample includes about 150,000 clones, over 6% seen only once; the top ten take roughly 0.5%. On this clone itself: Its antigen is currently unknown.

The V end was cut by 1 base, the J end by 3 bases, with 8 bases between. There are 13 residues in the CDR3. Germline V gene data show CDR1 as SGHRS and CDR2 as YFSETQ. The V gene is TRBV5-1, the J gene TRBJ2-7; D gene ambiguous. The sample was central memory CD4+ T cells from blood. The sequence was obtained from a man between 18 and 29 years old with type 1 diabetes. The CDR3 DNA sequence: TGCGCCAGCAGCTTGTATGGCGGCTACGAGCAGTACTTC. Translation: CASSLYGGYEQYF.